The 15 T cell receptor beta chains in this list originate from one sample, sequenced in a study of OX40 agonist ivuxolimab in advanced cancers. Using immunoSEQ multiplex PCR, the repertoire was profiled, and TCRdb retains in-frame clones only, with some absent. Of 65,000 to 90,000 clones listed, around nine tenths are singletons. Source: CD4+ or CD8+ T cells sorted from blood, taken in a trial of the OX40 agonist ivuxolimab. These receptors were obtained from an adult with an advanced solid tumor such as melanoma, head and neck, liver or kidney cancer.

This rearrangement joins TRBV30 to TRBJ1-5; D might be TRBD1 (5 bases). This CDR3 region has 17 residues. The V end was cut by 1 base, the J end by 1 base, with 17 bases between. From germline, CDR1 is GTSNPN and CDR2 SVGIG (reference sequence). CDR3: CAWSGDRGSGSNQPQHF. CDR3 sequence (DNA): TGTGCCTGGAGTGGGGACCGAGGCTCGGGAAGCAATCAGCCCCAGCATTTT.

This clone was detected only once. The chain links TRBV28 to TRBJ1-1; no reliable D call. The CDR3 loop spans 15 amino acids. Germline V gene data show CDR1 as MDHEN and CDR2 as SYDVKM. The V and J ends lost 7 bases and 5 bases respectively, with 20 bases between them. CDR3 sequence (DNA): TGTGCCAGCACCCCCGGAGGTCCAGTTGGAACTGAAGCTTTCTTT. This codes for CASTPGGPVGTEAFF.

The chain's CDR3 is CASSNRTGGPGELFF. The CDR3, as DNA: TGCGCCAGCAGCAACCGGACAGGGGGGCCCGGGGAGCTGTTTTTT. V usage is TRBV5-1 and J usage is TRBJ2-2; 10 nucleotides agree with TRBD1. From germline, CDR1 is SGHRS and CDR2 YFSETQ. V was pared by 4 bases and J by 6 bases, with 6 bases of the junction left unmatched. This CDR3 spans 15 amino acids.

The CDR3 DNA follows: TGTGCCAGTAGGATCGGAGGGACGAGCGAGCAGTACTTC. Protein: CASRIGGTSEQYF. The chain carries TRBV19 and TRBJ2-7; D is possibly TRBD2 (6 bases). V lost 6 bases and J lost 6, with 15 bases in between. CDR1 is LNHDA and CDR2 is SQIVND in the germline V gene (reference sequence). This CDR3 spans 13 amino acids. The variable domain in full, with the rest retrieved from reference TRBV19 and TRBJ2-7, is DGGITQSPKYLFRKEGQNVTLSCEQNLNHDAMYWYRQDPGQGLRLIYYSQIVNDFQKGDIAEGYSVSREKKESFPLTVTSAQKNPTAFYLCASRIGGTSEQYFGPGTRLTVT.

V gene TRBV27 combines with J gene TRBJ2-5, with 10 positions matching TRBD1. The CDR3 sequence is 20 residues long. J lost 3 bases, V lost 1 base, and 17 bases had no gene match. Per germline, CDR1 MNHEY and CDR2 SMNVEV (reference sequence). In DNA, the CDR3 is TGTGCCAGCAGTTTATTTCCCTCGGGGGACAGGGGAAGGAAGGAAGAGACCCAGTACTTC. It yields the protein CASSLFPSGDRGRKEETQYF.

The chain has TRBV9 and TRBJ1-6; 7 bases map to TRBD1. This CDR3 region has 16 residues. Germline CDR1 is SGDLS and CDR2 is YYNGEE. Unmatched junction bases numbered 8, after V lost 0 bases and J lost 8 bases. CDR3 coding DNA: TGTGCCAGCAGCGTAGGCCAACAGGGGAATTATTCACCCCTCCACTTT. Translation gives CASSVGQQGNYSPLHF.

This clone was seen more than once but under ten times. The V and J genes are TRBV5-1 and TRBJ1-2, with 7 nucleotides matching TRBD1. The germline CDR1 and CDR2 sequences are SGHRS and YFSETQ. The J segment lost 1 base and the V segment lost 4 bases, leaving 7 bases of the junction unmatched. The CDR3 sequence is 15 residues long. The CDR3 loop reads CASSRPGQDNYGYTF. The CDR3, as DNA: TGCGCCAGCAGCCGTCCAGGACAGGATAACTATGGCTACACCTTC.

V and J are TRBV19 and TRBJ2-1, with D possibly being TRBD1 (6 bases). V was pared by 3 bases and J by 1 base, with 13 bases between. Germline V gene data show CDR1 as LNHDA and CDR2 as SQIVND (reference sequence). CDR3 length: 16 amino acids. Written as DNA, the CDR3 is TGTGCCAGTAGTATCCCTGCAGGGGCGTCCTACAATGAGCAGTTCTTC. Translation: CASSIPAGASYNEQFF.

The rearrangement joins TRBV19 to TRBJ2-5; TRBD2 aligns across 13 bases. V lost 8 bases to trimming and J lost 1 base; unmatched junction nucleotides: 7. The germline V gene has CDR1 LNHDA and CDR2 SQIVND (reference sequence). The CDR3 contains 16 residues. This chain's CDR3 is CASELAGGPSQETQYF. For the CDR3, the DNA is TGTGCCAGTGAACTAGCGGGAGGGCCCTCCCAAGAGACCCAGTACTTC. Combining the CDR3 with reference TRBV19 and TRBJ2-5 gives the whole variable domain DGGITQSPKYLFRKEGQNVTLSCEQNLNHDAMYWYRQDPGQGLRLIYYSQIVNDFQKGDIAEGYSVSREKKESFPLTVTSAQKNPTAFYLCASELAGGPSQETQYFGPGTRLLVL.

The chain has TRBV6-1 and TRBJ1-3, with a possible D match to TRBD1 (5 bases). The germline gives CDR1 MNHNS, CDR2 SASEGT. The CDR3 runs to 16 residues. Trimming stripped 4 bases from V and 0 bases from J, with 13 bases between. The CDR3 sequence: CASSVLSGNSGNTIYF. CDR3 nucleotides: TGTGCCAGCAGTGTATTATCAGGGAACTCTGGAAACACCATATATTTT.

The rearrangement joins TRBV7-9 to TRBJ2-7, with 14 nucleotides matching TRBD2. Germline lookup yields CDR1 SEHNR and CDR2 FQNEAQ (reference sequence). This CDR3 spans 17 amino acids. Unmatched junction bases numbered 12, after V lost 4 bases and J lost 7 bases. The CDR3 coding sequence is TGTGCCAGCAGCTCGTCGGGACTAGCGGGAGAAGTGGGGGAGCAGTACTTC. It codes for CASSSSGLAGEVGEQYF.

The gene calls are TRBV7-9 and TRBJ1-5, with D possibly matching TRBD1 (5 bases). This CDR3 region has 13 residues. The germline V and J ends were trimmed by 1 base and 4 bases, with 5 bases remaining between them. Germline assignment: CDR1 SEHNR and CDR2 FQNEAQ (reference sequence). The CDR3 DNA reads as TGTGCCAGCAGCTTAGGACAGAATCAGCCCCAGCATTTT. The encoded protein is CASSLGQNQPQHF.

V is TRBV28 and J is TRBJ2-7; tentatively, D is TRBD1 (6 bases). The CDR3 runs to 14 residues. V gave up 6 bases and J gave up 5 bases, with 17 bases separating them. Germline-derived CDR1 and CDR2 are MDHEN and SYDVKM. CDR3 region: CASRAGQGFHEQYF. CDR3 in DNA: TGTGCCAGCAGGGCCGGGCAGGGGTTCCACGAGCAGTACTTC.

J is TRBJ2-2 and V is TRBV5-4; 9 bases agree with TRBD2. Germline CDR1 reads SGHNT; CDR2 reads YYREEE (reference sequence). V was clipped by 0 bases and J by 1 base; unmatched bases: 4. The length of the CDR3 is 17 residues. This chain's CDR3 is CASSLVSGGLNTGELFF. Here the CDR3 DNA reads TGTGCCAGCAGCTTGGTTAGCGGGGGCCTGAACACCGGGGAGCTGTTTTTT.

CDR3 nucleotides: TGTGCCATCAGTGCCTCTGGGACAGGGACCGGGGGCACTGAAGCTTTCTTT. As protein: CAISASGTGTGGTEAFF. The rearrangement uses TRBV10-3 and TRBJ1-1; 9 nucleotides agree with TRBD1. V was pared by 4 bases and J by 4 bases, with 13 bases of the junction left unmatched. CDR1 and CDR2 (germline): ENHRY, SYGVKD. The CDR3 has 17 residues.